The 30 T cell receptor beta chains below were found in one sample sequenced in a study of shared clonotypes between healthy human individuals. Data came from immunoSEQ multiplex PCR; TCRdb stores just in-frame clones and leaves some out. The data contain 2.3 million or so clones, 93% of them singletons. Material: naive CD4+ T cells from PBMCs. Indicated subset: CD45RA+ positively selected. Receptors originate from a man between 18 and 29 years old in good health. Some clones in this sample may be carry-over from other donors' samples.

The V call is TRBV18, the J call TRBJ2-7; D gene ambiguous. V lost 3 bases, J lost 3 bases, and 15 bases lay in between. This CDR3 has 15 amino acids. The V gene's germline CDR1 is KGHSH and CDR2 LQKENI. The chain's CDR3 is CASSPTHQISYEQYF. CDR3 nucleotides: TGTGCCAGCTCACCGACCCACCAAATTAGCTACGAGCAGTACTTC.

V and J are TRBV27 and TRBJ1-5; the match to TRBD1 covers 7 bases. Germline assignment: CDR1 MNHEY and CDR2 SMNVEV (reference sequence). V was clipped by 3 bases and J by 5 bases; unmatched bases: 10. The CDR3 covers 16 residues. CDR3 sequence reads: CASSLSQGRLDQPQHF. The CDR3 nucleotides read TGTGCCAGCAGTTTGTCACAGGGGCGGCTTGATCAGCCCCAGCATTTT.

CDR3 in amino acids: CASSVTVSSYEQYF. In DNA, the CDR3 is TGTGCCAGCAGCGTAACGGTCTCCTCCTACGAGCAGTACTTC. The chain recombines TRBV9 with TRBJ2-7; D remains unclear. Trimming took 1 base from V and 0 from J, leaving 8 bases between them. The CDR3 contains 14 residues. Germline V CDR1 and CDR2: SGDLS, YYNGEE.

The chain links TRBV29-1 to TRBJ2-7; no reliable D call. Germline V CDR1 and CDR2: SQVTM, ANQGSEA. The CDR3 sequence is 12 residues long. DNA for the CDR3: TGCGTCGACAAATCCAGCTCCTACGAGCAGTACTTC. Amino acid sequence: CVDKSSSYEQYF.

The chain uses TRBV2 and TRBJ2-1; D tentatively fits TRBD1 or TRBD2 (5 bases each). Trimming pared 7 bases from V and 0 bases from J, leaving 34 bases between. The CDR3 is made up of 22 amino acids. Germline values: CDR1 SNHLY, CDR2 FYNNEI. This chain's CDR3 is CASKRGTARQMRLTSSYNEQFF. CDR3 coding DNA: TGTGCCAGCAAGAGAGGGACGGCAAGACAAATGCGACTCACTAGCTCCTACAATGAGCAGTTCTTC.

The genes are TRBV9 and TRBJ2-3; 14 positions match TRBD2. V lost 3 bases to trimming and J lost 3 bases; unmatched junction nucleotides: 3. This CDR3 spans 16 amino acids. From germline, CDR1 is SGDLS and CDR2 YYNGEE. In DNA form, the CDR3 reads TGTGCCAGCAGCGCGGGACTAGCGGGAGTTACAGATACGCAGTATTTT. It codes for CASSAGLAGVTDTQYF.

With regard to this clone: Other DNA sequences from this sample encode an identical CDR3 as well. The rearrangement links TRBV28 to TRBJ1-3; the D gene is possibly TRBD1 (5 bases). Trimming stripped 6 bases from V and 4 bases from J, with 13 bases between. The CDR3 covers 14 residues. Germline assignment: CDR1 MDHEN and CDR2 SYDVKM. The CDR3 coding sequence is TGTGCCAGCAGCTTAGGGACCGGAGGAAACACCATATATTTT. Its translation is CASSLGTGGNTIYF.

This clone occurred once. V usage is TRBV5-4 and J usage is TRBJ2-1; the match to TRBD2 covers 10 bases. CDR1 is SGHNT and CDR2 is YYREEE in the germline V gene (reference sequence). CDR3 size: 15 residues. The J segment lost 9 bases and the V segment lost 2 bases, leaving 8 bases of the junction unmatched. The CDR3 is CASSFGLAGEGEQFF. CDR3 nucleotides: TGTGCCAGCAGCTTCGGTCTAGCGGGAGAGGGTGAGCAGTTCTTC.

Note on this clone: Other DNA sequences from this sample encode an identical CDR3 as well. The chain joins TRBV5-1 to TRBJ2-1; perhaps TRBD2 as D (5 bases). CDR1 is SGHRS and CDR2 is YFSETQ in the germline V gene. V gave up 4 bases and J gave up 4 bases, with 12 bases separating them. CDR3 size: 14 residues. The CDR3 coding sequence is TGCGCCAGCAGCCTTAGCGCCGAGTACAATGAGCAGTTCTTC. Protein product: CASSLSAEYNEQFF.

The chain employs TRBV11-3 and TRBJ2-2, with 7 positions matching TRBD1. The CDR3 runs 17 residues. J was trimmed by 0 bases and V by 2 bases; bases with no gene match: 6. The V gene's germline CDR1 is SGHNT and CDR2 YENEEA. The CDR3, as DNA: TGTGCCAGCAGCTTATCTGGTGACAGGGCGAACACCGGGGAGCTGTTTTTT. Its translation: CASSLSGDRANTGELFF.

CDR3: CASSAHRGQGNQPQHF. The CDR3 coding sequence is TGTGCCAGCAGTGCCCATAGAGGACAGGGGAATCAGCCCCAGCATTTT. The rearrangement joins TRBV6-1 to TRBJ1-5; 9 nucleotides agree with TRBD1. This CDR3 is built from 16 residues. Trimming cost V 4 bases and J 4 bases; bases outside gene matches: 8. Looked up from germline, CDR1 is MNHNS and CDR2 is SASEGT.

V and J are TRBV27 and TRBJ1-3; no reliable D call. CDR3 size: 14 residues. Germline CDR1 reads MNHEY; CDR2 reads SMNVEV (reference sequence). The V gene lost 5 bases and the J gene lost 0 bases, with 8 bases spanning the gap. The CDR3 region is CASSPRYSGNTIYF. CDR3 nucleotide sequence: TGTGCCAGCAGTCCCAGGTACTCTGGAAACACCATATATTTT.

V and J are TRBV5-1 and TRBJ2-7; TRBD1 matches at 8 bases. The V gene's germline CDR1 is SGHRS and CDR2 YFSETQ. V lost 1 base, J lost 5 bases, and 17 bases stayed unmatched. The CDR3 spans 18 residues. Here the CDR3 reads CASSLFPLTQTGGHEQYF. The CDR3 bases are TGCGCCAGCAGCTTGTTCCCTCTCACTCAAACAGGGGGGCACGAGCAGTACTTC.

CDR3 nucleotides: TGTGCCAGCTCACCGCTAGGGTCCAACTATGGCTACACCTTC. It is translated as CASSPLGSNYGYTF. The chain links TRBV18 to TRBJ1-2; no reliable D call. This CDR3 is built from 14 residues. V was shortened by 3 bases and J by 2 bases, with 10 bases between the two germline ends. In germline, CDR1 is KGHSH, CDR2 LQKENI.

V is TRBV28 and J is TRBJ2-1; TRBD2 matches 8 bases. Germline CDR1 is MDHEN and CDR2 is SYDVKM. After removal of 2 bases from V and 8 bases from J, the junction contained 14 bases not matched to a gene. The CDR3 sequence is 17 residues long. CDR3 in DNA: TGTGCCAGCAGTTTAGGGATGACTAGCGCGGAGATCGATGAGCAGTTCTTC. Amino acids: CASSLGMTSAEIDEQFF.

The rearrangement uses TRBV4-1 and TRBJ2-7; D remains unclear. Germline V CDR1 and CDR2: MGHRA, YSYEKL. V was clipped by 4 bases and J by 5 bases, with 18 bases between them. CDR3 length: 15 amino acids. This CDR3 is CASSPERRSYHEQYF. In DNA form, the CDR3 reads TGCGCCAGCAGCCCCGAGCGCCGTTCCTACCACGAGCAGTACTTC.

Notes on this clone: The same CDR3 arises from other DNA sequences in this sample as well. The chain recombines TRBV4-3 with TRBJ2-7; the match to TRBD1 covers 9 bases. CDR3 length equals 14 residues. The J segment lost 2 bases and the V segment lost 1 base, leaving 0 bases of the junction unmatched. CDR1 and CDR2 from the germline V gene are LGHNA and YSLEER. The chain's CDR3 is CASSQGQGAYEQYF. In DNA form, the CDR3 reads TGCGCCAGCAGCCAAGGACAGGGGGCCTACGAGCAGTACTTC.

The rearrangement uses TRBV27 and TRBJ2-2; TRBD2 matches 9 bases. V gave up 5 bases and J gave up 8 bases; unmatched junction bases: 12. The CDR3 runs to 16 residues. CDR1 and CDR2 from the germline V gene are MNHEY and SMNVEV (reference sequence). The CDR3, as DNA: TGTGCCAGCAGTATAACCCGGGGACTAGCTTTAGGGGAGCTGTTTTTT. Translated: CASSITRGLALGELFF.

The V call is TRBV19, the J call TRBJ1-2; no firm D call. The V end lost 9 bases, the J end lost 6 bases, and 14 bases lay between the germline ends. CDR3 length equals 12 residues. The germline CDR1 and CDR2 sequences are LNHDA and SQIVND (reference sequence). DNA of the CDR3: TGTGCCAGCCAACGGATCGGCGATGGCTACACCTTC. Translating gives CASQRIGDGYTF.

The gene calls are TRBV28 and TRBJ2-7; 10 bases map to TRBD2. The CDR3 sequence is 15 residues long. The trim removed 5 bases at V and 2 bases at J, leaving 6 bases unmatched. Germline V gene sequence: CDR1 MDHEN, CDR2 SYDVKM. The CDR3 DNA is TGTGCCAGCAGTGGAGGGCTAGCGGGGGCCTACGAGCAGTACTTC. This sequence encodes CASSGGLAGAYEQYF.

With respect to this clone: At the DNA level, this CDR3 is encoded by other sequences in the same sample as well. J is TRBJ2-1 and V is TRBV19; D unresolved. V gave up 3 bases and J gave up 3 bases, with 6 bases separating them. Germline CDR1 is LNHDA and CDR2 is SQIVND (reference sequence). The CDR3 is 13 amino acids. CDR3 in DNA: TGTGCCAGTAGTATCGGGCGCTACAATGAGCAGTTCTTC. It codes for CASSIGRYNEQFF.

CDR3 in amino acids: CASSVASITGTSGSVTSYNEQFF. The CDR3 DNA is TGTGCCAGCAGCGTAGCTTCCATAACCGGGACTAGCGGGAGTGTGACGTCCTACAATGAGCAGTTCTTC. The rearrangement joins TRBV9 to TRBJ2-1, with 14 bases matching TRBD2. Per germline, CDR1 SGDLS and CDR2 YYNGEE. Losses at the gene ends were 0 bases for V and 1 base for J; bases not matched to a gene: 18. CDR3 length equals 23 residues.

This chain connects TRBV6-1 to TRBJ2-4; 9 positions agree with TRBD2. Germline V gene sequence: CDR1 MNHNS, CDR2 SASEGT. With V trimmed by 6 bases and J by 8 bases, 11 bases remained unmatched. This CDR3 spans 15 amino acids. CDR3 residues: CASRDPGLALDIQYF. CDR3 nucleotide sequence: TGTGCCAGCAGGGACCCTGGACTAGCGTTGGACATTCAGTACTTC.

A single count supports this clone. The chain recombines TRBV18 with TRBJ2-7, with TRBD2 matching 7 bases. Looked up from germline, CDR1 is KGHSH and CDR2 is LQKENI. This CDR3 has 12 residues. V shed 4 bases and J 4 bases; nucleotides not matched to a gene: 1. The CDR3 sequence is CASSQAGYEQYF. The CDR3 nucleotides read TGTGCCAGCTCACAAGCGGGGTACGAGCAGTACTTC.

The chain uses TRBV2 and TRBJ2-5; 8 positions match TRBD2. J lost 0 bases, V lost 3 bases, and 6 bases had no gene match. The CDR3 loop spans 16 amino acids. The V gene's germline CDR1 is SNHLY and CDR2 FYNNEI. The CDR3 spells CASSDMPSGYQETQYF. CDR3 in DNA: TGTGCCAGCAGTGATATGCCTAGCGGGTACCAAGAGACCCAGTACTTC.

V gene TRBV15 combines with J gene TRBJ1-3, with D perhaps TRBD1 (6 bases). The ends were cut back, 4 bases at V and 0 bases at J, with 13 bases in the middle. Germline V gene data show CDR1 as LNHNV and CDR2 as YYDKDF (reference sequence). The CDR3 covers 16 residues. The CDR3 spells CATSTEDRLSGNTIYF. The CDR3 DNA is TGTGCCACCAGCACTGAGGACAGACTCTCTGGAAACACCATATATTTT.

The rearrangement links TRBV19 to TRBJ2-2; 7 nucleotides align to TRBD1. Germline V CDR1 and CDR2: LNHDA, SQIVND (reference sequence). The CDR3 loop spans 13 amino acids. With V trimmed by 5 bases and J by 6 bases, 3 bases remained unmatched. The DNA for the CDR3 is TGTGCCAGTAGTCGACAGGGCTCCGGGGAGCTGTTTTTT. It encodes CASSRQGSGELFF.

The gene calls are TRBV10-3 and TRBJ1-1; no clear D. The CDR3 runs 13 residues. Germline V gene data show CDR1 as ENHRY and CDR2 as SYGVKD. Trimming took off 7 bases at V and 3 bases at J, with 12 bases between the two ends. The CDR3 protein is CAIMGLFDTEAFF. The CDR3 nucleotides are TGTGCCATCATGGGGTTGTTTGACACTGAAGCTTTCTTT.

CDR3 protein: CASSARLLGGDTQYF. The CDR3 DNA is TGTGCCAGCAGCGCCAGGCTCTTGGGGGGAGATACGCAGTATTTT. This chain uses TRBV4-2 with TRBJ2-3, with D maybe TRBD2 (6 bases). The CDR3 is made up of 15 amino acids. Trimming shortened V by 5 bases and J by 5 bases, and 17 bases separated the two germline ends. Per germline, CDR1 LGHNA and CDR2 YNFKEQ.

This chain connects TRBV10-3 to TRBJ1-3; D call uncertain. CDR3 size: 12 residues. CDR1 ENHRY and CDR2 SYGVKD come from the germline V gene. The V end lost 5 bases, the J end lost 2 bases, and 4 bases lay between the germline ends. The chain's CDR3 is CAISTAGNTIYF. CDR3 in DNA: TGTGCCATCAGTACCGCTGGAAACACCATATATTTT.